The 21 T cell receptor beta chains below all came from one sample that was sequenced in a study of T cell responses to AZD1222 COVID-19 vaccine. The repertoire was sequenced with immunoSEQ multiplex PCR; TCRdb's copy has only in-frame clones and lacks some. In the table there are approximately 75,000 clones, about nine tenths of which are singletons. Sequences were derived from peripheral blood, sampled 28 days after the second AZD1222 dose. The source is an adult who received the AZD1222 COVID-19 vaccine.

V is TRBV19 and J is TRBJ2-7; 10 bases line up with TRBD2. The CDR3 loop spans 15 amino acids. Germline V gene lookup returns CDR1 LNHDA and CDR2 SQIVND (reference sequence). V was clipped by 6 bases and J by 2 bases; unmatched bases: 7. In DNA, the CDR3 is TGTGCCAGTAGCCCTAGCGGGGGAGCCGCCTACGAGCAGTACTTC. Protein sequence: CASSPSGGAAYEQYF.

The rearrangement links TRBV4-3 to TRBJ2-2; D is perhaps TRBD2 (6 bases). Germline CDR1 is LGHNA and CDR2 is YSLEER. With 0 bases removed from V and 7 bases from J, the gap between germline ends came to 12 bases. This CDR3 is 15 amino acids long. CDR3 in amino acids: CASSQDRASDGELFF. In DNA form, the CDR3 reads TGCGCCAGCAGCCAAGATCGGGCTAGCGACGGGGAGCTGTTTTTT.

The chain uses TRBV28 and TRBJ2-5, with D perhaps TRBD1 (6 bases). V shed 7 bases and J shed 3 bases, with 6 bases lying between them. CDR1 MDHEN and CDR2 SYDVKM come from the germline V gene. CDR3 length: 11 amino acids. CDR3 nucleotides: TGTGCCAGCACAGGGGAAGAGACCCAGTACTTC. It is translated as CASTGEETQYF. The full variable domain, rest sourced from reference TRBV28 and TRBJ2-5, is DVKVTQSSRYLVKRTGEKVFLECVQDMDHENMFWYRQDPGLGLRLIYFSYDVKMKEKGDIPEGYSVSREKKERFSLILESASTNQTSMYLCASTGEETQYFGPGTRLLVL.

V usage is TRBV12-3 or TRBV12-4 and J usage is TRBJ1-1; TRBD1 matches 7 bases. The CDR3 has 12 residues. The J segment lost 10 bases and the V segment lost 6 bases, leaving 8 bases of the junction unmatched. In nucleotides, the CDR3 is TGTGCCAGCAGACTACAGGGGTTTGGAGCTTTCTTT. Amino acid sequence: CASRLQGFGAFF.

This chain connects TRBV11-2 to TRBJ2-3, with 7 bases that match TRBD2. Germline V lookup: CDR1 SGHAT, CDR2 FQNNGV. Trimming removed 5 bases from V and 5 bases from J; junction bases left unmatched: 10. CDR3 size: 15 residues. The CDR3 protein is CASSLNLGGRDTQYF. DNA for the CDR3: TGTGCCAGCAGCCTTAATCTGGGGGGGAGAGATACGCAGTATTTT.

This clone was observed a handful of times. This chain uses TRBV12-3 or TRBV12-4 with TRBJ1-2; D remains unclear. V dropped 1 base and J dropped 6 bases, with 6 bases sitting between them. CDR3 length: 12 amino acids. The CDR3 region is CASSLDRNGYTF. DNA of the CDR3: TGTGCCAGCAGTTTAGATAGGAATGGCTACACCTTC.

The chain links TRBV19 to TRBJ2-1, with a weak D call TRBD2 (5 bases). The V and J ends lost 4 bases and 2 bases respectively, with 18 bases between them. The CDR3 spans 17 residues. The V gene's germline CDR1 is LNHDA and CDR2 SQIVND (reference sequence). The CDR3 nucleotides are TGTGCCAGTAGTACCCGGGCCTCCGCGGGCACCTACAATGAGCAGTTCTTC. Translated: CASSTRASAGTYNEQFF.

The chain couples TRBV9 to TRBJ2-1, with D perhaps TRBD2 (5 bases). Germline-derived CDR1 and CDR2 are SGDLS and YYNGEE. The CDR3 is 13 amino acids. Deletions cut 0 bases from V and 8 bases from J, with 9 bases between. Written as DNA, the CDR3 is TGTGCCAGCAGCGTAGATGAGGGCCATGAGCAGTTCTTC. Translating gives CASSVDEGHEQFF.

For this clone: The same CDR3 is also encoded by other DNA sequences in this sample. This sequence joins TRBV5-1 and TRBJ1-2; D unresolved. V lost 0 bases to trimming and J lost 0 bases, with 3 bases between them. The CDR3 is 13 residues long. CDR1 SGHRS and CDR2 YFSETQ come from the germline V gene. This CDR3 reads CASSLDSNYGYTF. CDR3 DNA: TGCGCCAGCAGCTTGGATTCTAACTATGGCTACACCTTC.

CDR3: CASSSVTGTRSYEQYF. The CDR3 bases are TGCGCCAGCAGCTCAGTCACCGGGACCAGATCCTACGAGCAGTACTTC. The chain combines TRBV4-1 with TRBJ2-7; D is tentatively TRBD1 or TRBD2 (5 bases each). The CDR3 totals 16 residues. V lost 5 bases and J 1 base, leaving 18 bases between the germline ends. The germline CDR1 and CDR2 sequences are MGHRA and YSYEKL.

The chain carries TRBV29-1 and TRBJ1-2, with 9 bases fitting TRBD1. Germline trimming cut 4 bases from V and 8 bases from J; bases unmatched to any gene: 2. Germline loops: CDR1 SQVTM, CDR2 ANQGSEA. The CDR3 extends over 11 amino acids. The CDR3 DNA is TGCAGCGTTGGAACAGGGGGCGGCTACACCTTC. It specifies CSVGTGGGYTF.

The chain employs TRBV30 and TRBJ1-4, with TRBD1 identical over 7 bases. The CDR3 extends over 14 amino acids. Looked up from germline, CDR1 is GTSNPN and CDR2 is SVGIG (reference sequence). The V and J ends lost 4 bases and 6 bases, in that order; junction bases with no gene match: 8. In nucleotides, the CDR3 is TGTGCCTGGACCCCGGACAGGTGGGATGAAAAACTGTTTTTT. Translated: CAWTPDRWDEKLFF.

The chain joins TRBV4-3 to TRBJ1-1; D is ambiguous. CDR3 length: 13 residues. CDR1 LGHNA and CDR2 YSLEER come from the germline V gene. The V gene lost 4 bases and the J gene lost 3 bases, with 9 bases spanning the gap. The CDR3 region has the DNA TGCGCCAGCAGCCCTGTGGCATACACTGAAGCTTTCTTT. Its protein is CASSPVAYTEAFF.

The chain couples TRBV5-1 to TRBJ1-1; D remains ambiguous. This CDR3 has 13 amino acids. Germline V lookup: CDR1 SGHRS, CDR2 YFSETQ. V shed 3 bases and J shed 1 base, with 7 bases lying between them. The CDR3 DNA is TGCGCCAGCAGCTATGGGAAGAACACTGAAGCTTTCTTT. Protein sequence: CASSYGKNTEAFF.

The J gene is TRBJ1-2, the V gene TRBV30, with a weak D call TRBD1 (5 bases). CDR3 size: 11 residues. Trimming removed 1 base from V and 7 bases from J, with 7 bases in between. The germline V gene encodes CDR1 GTSNPN and CDR2 SVGIG (reference sequence). CDR3: CAWSAGVGYTF. CDR3 in DNA: TGTGCCTGGAGTGCGGGGGTTGGCTACACCTTC.

This clone appeared a few times. V gene TRBV6-2 or TRBV6-3 combines with J gene TRBJ1-4, with a weak D call TRBD1 (5 bases). Trimming removed 5 bases from V and 3 bases from J, with 13 bases in between. The CDR3 runs to 15 residues. CDR1 MNHEY and CDR2 SVGEGT come from the germline V gene. CDR3 sequence reads: CASSRRDSANEKLFF. Written as DNA, the CDR3 is TGTGCCAGCAGTCGCCGGGACTCCGCTAATGAAAAACTGTTTTTT.

The chain joins TRBV5-1 to TRBJ2-1; 11 bases match TRBD2. J was trimmed by 9 bases and V by 8 bases; bases with no gene match: 10. CDR3 length: 14 residues. Germline CDR1 is SGHRS and CDR2 is YFSETQ. The CDR3 loop reads CASTTSGGYSEQFF. CDR3 DNA sequence: TGCGCCAGTACCACTAGCGGGGGTTATAGTGAGCAGTTCTTC.

This chain connects TRBV19 to TRBJ1-1; weak D call: TRBD1 (6 bases). This CDR3 has 14 residues. Germline V gives CDR1 LNHDA, CDR2 SQIVND (reference sequence). Trimming left V 7 bases short and J 10 bases short, with 22 bases between. The CDR3 protein is CASNNGRGWSGAFF. For the CDR3, the DNA is TGTGCCAGTAACAATGGCAGGGGATGGTCGGGAGCTTTCTTT.

This clone is a singleton in its sample. V and J are TRBV2 and TRBJ2-2; 7 bases match TRBD2. J was trimmed by 4 bases and V by 3 bases; bases with no gene match: 11. Germline V gene sequence: CDR1 SNHLY, CDR2 FYNNEI. The CDR3 consists of 17 residues. This CDR3 reads CASSDLGGPGLTGELFF. CDR3 DNA sequence: TGTGCCAGCAGTGACTTGGGAGGGCCCGGTCTCACCGGGGAGCTGTTTTTT.

In its sample, this clone was seen a few times. The rearrangement uses TRBV29-1 and TRBJ2-1; D might be TRBD1 (6 bases). The CDR3 consists of 12 residues. The germline gives CDR1 SQVTM, CDR2 ANQGSEA. Trimming took off 6 bases at V and 2 bases at J, with 8 bases between the two ends. This chain's CDR3 is CSVQGTYNEQFF. The CDR3 DNA follows: TGCAGCGTACAGGGAACCTACAATGAGCAGTTCTTC.

The chain is built from TRBV27 and TRBJ2-7; weak D call: TRBD2 (5 bases). CDR1 is MNHEY, CDR2 SMNVEV, per germline (reference sequence). The CDR3 contains 11 residues. V was trimmed by 7 bases and J by 7 bases, leaving 11 bases between them. CDR3 residues: CASTASGEQYF. The DNA for the CDR3 is TGTGCCAGCACCGCCTCGGGGGAGCAGTACTTC.